Presented here are 9 T cell receptor beta chains from one specimen sequenced in a study of blood T cell repertoires in COVID-19. Measured with immunoSEQ multiplex PCR; TCRdb has only the in-frame clones, and not every one. Of 380,000 or so clones in the sample, approximately 89% were seen once. Sequencing was carried out using PBMCs or T cells enriched from blood (not recorded which). Receptor source: a man under 40 who had recovered from COVID-19.

The chain is built from TRBV6-1 and TRBJ2-7; D is ambiguous. V lost 5 bases, J lost 4 bases, and 6 bases lay in between. CDR1 MNHNS and CDR2 SASEGT come from the germline V gene. The CDR3 length is 11 residues. CDR3 sequence (DNA): TGTGCCAGCAGTTCTCTTTACGAGCAGTACTTC. Translating gives CASSSLYEQYF.

The chain is built from TRBV16 and TRBJ2-2; 8 bases line up with TRBD2. V was clipped by 4 bases and J by 6 bases; unmatched bases: 7. The CDR3 has 15 residues. The germline V gene has CDR1 KGHSY and CDR2 FQNENV. This CDR3 reads CASSLSGTPPGELFF. The CDR3 DNA sequence: TGTGCCAGCAGCCTTAGCGGGACCCCACCCGGGGAGCTGTTTTTT.

The table lists this clone with a few counts. The V gene is TRBV3-1 (or the pseudogene TRBV3-2), the J gene TRBJ2-7, with unresolved D. V was trimmed by 1 base and J by 4 bases, leaving 14 bases between them. The CDR3 spans 15 residues. Germline V lookup: CDR1 LGHDT, CDR2 YNNKEL (reference sequence). The CDR3 protein is CASSQGSSPQYEQYF. As DNA, the CDR3 is TGTGCCAGCAGCCAAGGGTCCAGTCCCCAGTACGAGCAGTACTTC.

V and J are TRBV5-1 and TRBJ2-3; tentative D call: TRBD1 (7 bases). CDR3 length: 15 residues. Germline assignment: CDR1 SGHRS and CDR2 YFSETQ. The V and J ends lost 0 bases and 4 bases respectively, with 12 bases between them. The CDR3 region is CASSLAAGGPDTQYF. The CDR3 DNA follows: TGCGCCAGCAGCTTGGCGGCAGGGGGGCCAGATACGCAGTATTTT.

V gene TRBV6-5 combines with J gene TRBJ1-4, with TRBD1 matching over 10 bases. The CDR3 spans 13 residues. V lost 10 bases to trimming and J lost 7 bases; unmatched junction nucleotides: 6. From germline, CDR1 is MNHEY and CDR2 SVGAGI. The CDR3 reads CATGQGGSEKLFF. The CDR3 DNA is TGTGCCACCGGACAGGGGGGTAGTGAAAAACTGTTTTTT.

The chain employs TRBV15 and TRBJ1-3, with TRBD1 matching over 7 bases. The CDR3 runs to 15 residues. Germline loops: CDR1 LNHNV, CDR2 YYDKDF (reference sequence). With V trimmed by 5 bases and J by 1 base, 5 bases remained unmatched. CDR3 sequence reads: CATSRRGVSGNTIYF. Written as DNA, the CDR3 is TGTGCCACCAGCCGCAGGGGGGTTTCTGGAAACACCATATATTTT.

The chain recombines TRBV19 with TRBJ1-4; TRBD1 is a possible D gene (5 bases). Between the trimmed V and J ends, which lost 5 bases and 0 bases, there was a span of 13 bases. The CDR3 has 16 residues. From germline, CDR1 is LNHDA and CDR2 SQIVND (reference sequence). The CDR3 region is CASSPRYRTTNEKLFF. DNA of the CDR3: TGTGCCAGTAGTCCCCGTTACAGGACAACTAATGAAAAACTGTTTTTT. The variable domain in full, with the rest retrieved from reference TRBV19 and TRBJ1-4, is DGGITQSPKYLFRKEGQNVTLSCEQNLNHDAMYWYRQDPGQGLRLIYYSQIVNDFQKGDIAEGYSVSREKKESFPLTVTSAQKNPTAFYLCASSPRYRTTNEKLFFGSGTQLSVL.

Regarding this clone: The same CDR3 can be traced to other DNA sequences in this sample. J is TRBJ1-2 and V is TRBV6-2 or TRBV6-3; D remains ambiguous. The length of the CDR3 is 12 residues. Germline V gene lookup returns CDR1 MNHEY and CDR2 SVGEGT. Trimming shortened V by 5 bases and J by 5 bases, and 9 bases separated the two germline ends. CDR3 region: CASSQDGYGYTF. The CDR3 nucleotides are TGTGCCAGCAGTCAAGACGGGTATGGCTACACCTTC.

The J gene is TRBJ2-1, the V gene TRBV6-5, with 7 bases fitting TRBD1. This CDR3 spans 15 amino acids. J was trimmed by 0 bases and V by 6 bases; bases with no gene match: 5. Germline values: CDR1 MNHEY, CDR2 SVGAGI. The CDR3 protein is CASRGDSSSYNEQFF. CDR3 DNA: TGTGCCAGCAGGGGGGACAGTAGCTCCTACAATGAGCAGTTCTTC.